One sample yielded the 2 T cell receptor beta chains listed below, sequenced in a study of CXCR3-negative and CXCR3-positive naive CD8 T cells. Carrying UMI labels, the TRB cDNA libraries were prepared through 5' RACE. TCRdb reprocessed the 5' RACE reads and reports one entry per CDR3 protein, with no DNA. This table lists about 130,000 distinct CDR3 sequences. The sample comprised naive CXCR3- CD8+ T cells from blood. Subset given: CD45RO-CCR7+CD27+CD95- naive CD8+ T cells lacking CXCR3 (TNR3-). These receptors were collected from a human donor in good health. Some clones in this sample may be carry-over from other donors' samples.

The V call is TRBV6-5, the J call TRBJ2-1; TCRdb returns TRBD2, unconfirmable since there is no DNA. Germline CDR1 MNHEY, CDR2 SVGAGI. The CDR3 covers 15 residues. The CDR3: CASTAGGGGYNEQFF.

The chain carries TRBV20-1 and TRBJ2-2; TCRdb designates TRBD1, a call that cannot be tested without DNA. The CDR3 has 14 residues. CDR1 DFQATT and CDR2 SNEGSKA come from the germline V gene (reference sequence). CDR3 protein: CSAKGELNTGELFF.